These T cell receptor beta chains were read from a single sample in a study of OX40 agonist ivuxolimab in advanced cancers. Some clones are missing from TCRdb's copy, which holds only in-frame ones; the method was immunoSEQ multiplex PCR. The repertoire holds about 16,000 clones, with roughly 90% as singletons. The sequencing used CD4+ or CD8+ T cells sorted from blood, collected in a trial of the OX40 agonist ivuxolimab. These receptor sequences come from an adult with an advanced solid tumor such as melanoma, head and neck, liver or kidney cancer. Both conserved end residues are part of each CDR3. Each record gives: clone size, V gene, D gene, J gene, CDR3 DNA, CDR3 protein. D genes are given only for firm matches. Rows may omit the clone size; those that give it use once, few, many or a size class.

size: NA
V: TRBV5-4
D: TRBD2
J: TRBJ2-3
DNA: TGTGCCAGCAGCTTGAGAAGCGGGAGGACGACAGATACGCAGTATTTT
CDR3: CASSLRSGRTTDTQYF

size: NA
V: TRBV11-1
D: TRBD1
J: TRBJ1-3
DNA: TGTGCCAGCAGCTCCGGGACAGGGGCCTCCGGAAACACCATATATTTT
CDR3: CASSSGTGASGNTIYF

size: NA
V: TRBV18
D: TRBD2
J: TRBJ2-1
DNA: TGTGCCAGCTCACGATCTAGCGGGGATAACAATGAGCAGTTCTTC
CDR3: CASSRSSGDNNEQFF

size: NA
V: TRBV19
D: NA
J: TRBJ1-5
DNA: TGTGCCAGTAGGACGCAGGGCCAGAAGAATCAGCCCCAGCATTTT
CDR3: CASRTQGQKNQPQHF

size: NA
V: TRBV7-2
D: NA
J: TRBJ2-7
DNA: TGTGCCAGCAGCTTAGCAGCGGACGTGGGTGAGCAGTACTTC
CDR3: CASSLAADVGEQYF

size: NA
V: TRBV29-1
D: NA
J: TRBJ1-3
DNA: TGCAGCGTTGATGCGGGACCCAGGGAGAGGGTCTCTGGAAACACCATATATTTT
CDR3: CSVDAGPRERVSGNTIYF

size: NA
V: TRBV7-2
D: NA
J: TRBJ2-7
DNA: TGTGCCAGCAGCCCCCGGACACCCTTAAGGTACGAGCAGTACTTC
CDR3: CASSPRTPLRYEQYF

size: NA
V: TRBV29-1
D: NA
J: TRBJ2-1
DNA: TGTAGCGTTTTCTCGACGATCTACAATGAGCAGTTCTTC
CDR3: CSVFSTIYNEQFF

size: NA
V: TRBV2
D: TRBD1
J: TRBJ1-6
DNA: TGTGCCAGCAGTGAAGGGACAGGCAATAATTCACCCCTCCACTTT
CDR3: CASSEGTGNNSPLHF

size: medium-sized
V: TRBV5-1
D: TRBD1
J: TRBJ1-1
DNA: TGCGCCAGCAGCCTTTGGGGTCCGGGACAGCGGAACACTGAAGCTTTCTTT
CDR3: CASSLWGPGQRNTEAFF

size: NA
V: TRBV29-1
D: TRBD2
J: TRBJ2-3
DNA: TGCAGCGCCGGCGGCCTAGCGGGGAGCGAAGATACGCAGTATTTT
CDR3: CSAGGLAGSEDTQYF

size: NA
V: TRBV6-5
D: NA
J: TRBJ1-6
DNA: TGTGCCAGCAGTTCTGGAGGAAATTCACCCCTCCACTTT
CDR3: CASSSGGNSPLHF

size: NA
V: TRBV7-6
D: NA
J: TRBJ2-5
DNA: TGTGCCAGCATCCCATTCGGAGGGCAAGAGACCCAGTACTTC
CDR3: CASIPFGGQETQYF

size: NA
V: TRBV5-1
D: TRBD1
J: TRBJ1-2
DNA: TGCGCCAGCAGCTCGGGACAGTCTAACTATGGCTACACCTTC
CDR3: CASSSGQSNYGYTF

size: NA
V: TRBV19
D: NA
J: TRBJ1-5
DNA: TGTGCCAGTAATGCGGACGGGACACCTAATCAGCCCCAGCATTTT
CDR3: CASNADGTPNQPQHF

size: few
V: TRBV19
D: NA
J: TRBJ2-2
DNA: TGTGCCAGTAGTATTCGGCAGGGGGGGGCTGGGGAGCTGTTTTTT
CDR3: CASSIRQGGAGELFF

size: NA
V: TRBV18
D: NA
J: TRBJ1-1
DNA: TGTGCCGCCGGGAGGGTTGACACTGAAGCTTTCTTT
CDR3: CAAGRVDTEAFF

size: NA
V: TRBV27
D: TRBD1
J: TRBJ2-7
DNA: TGTGCCAGCAGTCCCCGACAGGGTATTATCGACGAGCAGTACTTC
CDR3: CASSPRQGIIDEQYF

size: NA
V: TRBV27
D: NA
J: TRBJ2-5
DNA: TGTGCCAGCACCCCTTGGGGGGCGGGAGAAGAGACCCAGTACTTC
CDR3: CASTPWGAGEETQYF

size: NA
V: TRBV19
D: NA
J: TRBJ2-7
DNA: TGTGCCAGTAGTCTTACGACAAAAAACACTGTGGACTCCTACGAGCAGTACTTC
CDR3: CASSLTTKNTVDSYEQYF

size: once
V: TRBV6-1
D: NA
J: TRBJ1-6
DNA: TGTGCCAGCATCCAAGGAAATTCACCCCTCCACTTT
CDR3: CASIQGNSPLHF

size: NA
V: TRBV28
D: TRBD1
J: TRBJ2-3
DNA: TGTGCCACCCGGACAGGGGGCACAGATACGCAGTATTTT
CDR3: CATRTGGTDTQYF

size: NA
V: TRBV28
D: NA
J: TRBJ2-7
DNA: TGTGCCAGCAGTTTAGGTGACAGTACCTACGAGCAGTACTTC
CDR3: CASSLGDSTYEQYF

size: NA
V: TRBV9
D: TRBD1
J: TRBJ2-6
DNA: TGTGCCAGCAGCCCTCTTTTAACAGGGGGACGCTCTGGGGCCAACGTCCTGACTTTC
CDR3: CASSPLLTGGRSGANVLTF

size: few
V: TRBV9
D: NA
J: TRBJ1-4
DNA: TGTGCCAGCAGCCCACGAGGGGACATCTATGAAAAACTGTTTTTT
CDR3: CASSPRGDIYEKLFF

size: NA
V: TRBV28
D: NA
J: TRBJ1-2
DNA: TGTGCCAGCAGCCGGACAGCCAACTATGGCTACACCTTC
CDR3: CASSRTANYGYTF

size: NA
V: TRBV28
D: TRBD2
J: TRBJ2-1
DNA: TGTGCCAGCAGATCCGGGACTAGCGGGAGGACCTACAATGAGCAGTTCTTC
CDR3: CASRSGTSGRTYNEQFF

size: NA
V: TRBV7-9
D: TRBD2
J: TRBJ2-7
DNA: TGTGCCAGCAGGTCCACTAGCGCCCGCTACGAGCAGTACTTC
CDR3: CASRSTSARYEQYF

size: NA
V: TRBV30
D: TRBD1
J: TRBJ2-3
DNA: TGTGCCTGGAGCCGCTCAAGGACAGGGTTGACAGATACGCAGTATTTT
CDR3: CAWSRSRTGLTDTQYF

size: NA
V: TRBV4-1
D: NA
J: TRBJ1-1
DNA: TGCGCCAGCAGCCGATCTCCAATTTTACCGCCAAACACTGAAGCTTTCTTT
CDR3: CASSRSPILPPNTEAFF

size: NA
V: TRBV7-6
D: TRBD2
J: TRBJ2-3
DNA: TGTGCCAGCAGCCCCCGGACTAGCGGATTCAGCACAGATACGCAGTATTTT
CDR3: CASSPRTSGFSTDTQYF

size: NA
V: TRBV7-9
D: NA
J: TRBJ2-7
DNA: TGTGCCAGCAGCTTCTTAAACTACGAGCAGTACTTC
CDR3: CASSFLNYEQYF

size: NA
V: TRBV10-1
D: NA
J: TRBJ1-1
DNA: TGCGCCAGCAGTGAGACCCCGACAGGGAACACTGAAGCTTTCTTT
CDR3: CASSETPTGNTEAFF

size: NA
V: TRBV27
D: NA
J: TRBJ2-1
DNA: TGTGCCAGCTCTGTGTGGGAATTTAGCTCCAATGAGCAGTTCTTC
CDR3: CASSVWEFSSNEQFF

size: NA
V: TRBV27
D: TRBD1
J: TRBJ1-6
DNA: TGTGCCAGCAGGACGACAGGGGGTAATTCACCCCTCCACTTT
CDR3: CASRTTGGNSPLHF

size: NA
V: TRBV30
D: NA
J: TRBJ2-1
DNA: TGTGCCTGGCGACCTCCGCCTTTTGTTGAGCAGTTCTTC
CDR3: CAWRPPPFVEQFF